This is a list of T cell receptor beta chains from one sample in a study of follicular helper T cells after annual influenza vaccination. Assay used: immunoSEQ multiplex PCR; TCRdb lists only in-frame clones, some missing. The sample holds approximately 25,000 clones; roughly 80% are singletons and the top ten take 1.2%. Sequencing was performed on CXCR5+ CD38- circulating T follicular helper cells from blood, taken on the day of influenza vaccination. The source is an adult who received the influenza vaccine. The CDR3 runs from the conserved cysteine through the conserved F or W. D genes are given only for firm matches. A row's size may be missing; if present it is once, few, many or a size class.

j_call,v_call,cdr3_length,d_call,clone_size,cdr3_aa,cdr3_nt
TRBJ1-1,TRBV5-1,13,.,.,CASARQENTEAFF,TGCGCCAGCGCCCGACAGGAGAACACTGAAGCTTTCTTT
TRBJ2-5,TRBV30,14,.,.,CAWSTRGQQETQYF,TGTGCCTGGAGCACCAGGGGACAACAAGAGACCCAGTACTTC
TRBJ2-5,TRBV18,13,.,.,CASSLITGETQYF,TGTGCCAGCTCACTAATAACAGGGGAGACCCAGTACTTC
TRBJ1-4,TRBV4-1,17,.,.,CASSQALSGGGREKLFF,TGCGCCAGCAGCCAAGCTCTTAGTGGCGGGGGGCGGGAAAAACTGTTTTTT
TRBJ2-7,TRBV19,14,.,few,CASRLEGRSYEQYF,TGTGCCAGTCGGCTGGAGGGCCGCTCCTACGAGCAGTACTTC
TRBJ2-3,TRBV10-3,16,TRBD2,.,CAIRENVAGGTDTQYF,TGTGCCATCAGAGAGAATGTAGCGGGGGGCACAGATACGCAGTATTTT
TRBJ1-6,TRBV4-1,19,.,.,CASSQEGVTGPGVSSPLHF,TGCGCCAGCAGCCAAGAGGGAGTCACAGGCCCGGGGGTTAGTTCACCCCTCCACTTT
TRBJ1-1,TRBV4-1,15,TRBD1,.,CASSQDDRVGTEAFF,TGCGCCAGCAGCCAAGATGACAGGGTGGGCACTGAAGCTTTCTTT
TRBJ2-3,TRBV5-1,16,TRBD2,few,CASSLRLAGSTDTQYF,TGCGCCAGCAGCTTGAGGCTAGCGGGGAGCACAGATACGCAGTATTTT
TRBJ1-1,TRBV19,13,.,once,CASSVRMNTEAFF,TGTGCCAGTAGTGTCAGGATGAACACTGAAGCTTTCTTT
TRBJ2-7,TRBV6-5,15,TRBD2,.,CASSPGIAGVGEQYF,TGTGCCAGCAGCCCGGGCATAGCGGGAGTGGGGGAGCAGTACTTC
TRBJ2-5,TRBV5-1,14,TRBD1,few,CASSSGTAQETQYF,TGCGCCAGCAGCTCGGGGACAGCCCAAGAGACCCAGTACTTC
TRBJ2-5,TRBV5-1,17,TRBD2,.,CASSLQRGLAGGETQYF,TGCGCCAGCAGCTTGCAAAGAGGACTAGCGGGGGGGGAGACCCAGTACTTC
TRBJ2-1,TRBV5-1,16,.,.,CASSSGLWLGDNEQFF,TGCGCCAGCAGCTCGGGACTCTGGCTGGGAGACAATGAGCAGTTCTTC
TRBJ2-1,TRBV2,15,.,.,CASSENPSSYNEQFF,TGTGCCAGCAGTGAAAACCCGAGCTCCTACAATGAGCAGTTCTTC
TRBJ1-2,TRBV19,11,.,medium-sized,CASSRLYGYTF,TGTGCCAGTAGTCGACTTTATGGCTACACCTTC
TRBJ2-5,TRBV5-1,15,TRBD2,.,CASSEVAGVGETQYF,TGCGCCAGCAGCGAGGTTGCGGGGGTAGGAGAGACCCAGTACTTC
TRBJ2-6,TRBV7-8,16,.,.,CASSPSEGAGANVLTF,TGTGCCAGCAGCCCCTCTGAGGGGGCTGGGGCCAACGTCCTGACTTTC
TRBJ2-2,TRBV19,14,TRBD2,once,CASSALAGSGELFF,TGTGCCAGTAGCGCACTAGCGGGTTCCGGGGAGCTGTTTTTT
TRBJ2-1,TRBV7-9,15,.,.,CASSYRRGPIDEQFF,TGTGCCAGCAGCTACCGTAGGGGCCCTATCGATGAGCAGTTCTTC
TRBJ2-4,TRBV6-6,15,.,.,CASSYSTGSKNIQYF,TGTGCCAGCAGTTACTCCACAGGGTCCAAAAACATTCAGTACTTC
TRBJ2-5,TRBV7-7,15,TRBD2,.,CASSSSGGSEETQYF,TGTGCTAGCAGCTCCTCCGGGGGGTCGGAAGAGACCCAGTACTTC
TRBJ2-3,TRBV14,14,.,.,CASADRRTTDTQYF,TGTGCCAGCGCAGACAGGCGAACCACAGATACGCAGTATTTT
TRBJ1-1,TRBV7-9,13,.,few,CASSIGGNTEAFF,TGTGCCAGCAGTATAGGGGGTAACACTGAAGCTTTCTTT
TRBJ2-7,TRBV15,16,TRBD1,.,CATSRDSGTAKDEQYF,TGTGCCACCAGCAGAGATAGTGGGACAGCAAAAGACGAGCAGTACTTC
TRBJ1-1,TRBV6-6,14,.,.,CASSTQQGNTEAFF,TGTGCCAGCAGTACACAACAGGGGAACACTGAAGCTTTCTTT
TRBJ2-2,TRBV28,16,.,.,CASSPGGPGGTGELFF,TGTGCCAGCAGTCCCGGGGGTCCTGGGGGCACCGGGGAGCTGTTTTTT
TRBJ1-1,TRBV29-1,14,TRBD1,.,CSAYLGTANTEAFF,TGCAGCGCCTATTTAGGGACAGCGAACACTGAAGCTTTCTTT
TRBJ2-1,TRBV11-3,15,.,.,CASSLGTNPSVEQFF,TGTGCCAGCAGCTTAGGGACTAACCCCTCGGTGGAGCAGTTCTTC
TRBJ1-6,TRBV4-1,18,.,once,CASSQPPDTSRFNSPLHF,TGCGCCAGCAGCCAACCCCCGGACACCAGCCGGTTTAATTCACCCCTCCACTTT
TRBJ1-6,TRBV19,14,.,.,CASRPGASNSPLHF,TGTGCCAGTAGACCAGGGGCCAGTAATTCACCCCTCCACTTT
TRBJ2-1,TRBV11-2,16,.,.,CASSLDRGGAGNEQFF,TGTGCCAGCAGCTTAGATAGGGGGGGGGCTGGCAATGAGCAGTTCTTC
TRBJ2-7,TRBV10-3,13,TRBD1,few,CAIRGQKLYEQYF,TGTGCCATCAGGGGACAGAAACTCTACGAGCAGTACTTC
TRBJ2-7,TRBV19,17,.,.,CASSIGQAQIGYYEQYF,TGTGCCAGTAGTATAGGACAGGCTCAAATTGGATACTACGAGCAGTACTTC
TRBJ2-1,TRBV10-3,16,TRBD1,.,CAITKNQGTGGNEQFF,TGTGCCATCACTAAAAACCAGGGGACAGGGGGCAATGAGCAGTTCTTC
TRBJ2-1,TRBV7-9,13,.,.,CAEDGGSYNEQFF,TGTGCCGAGGATGGCGGATCCTACAATGAGCAGTTCTTC
TRBJ1-2,TRBV28,18,TRBD1,.,CASSSTGTGGAQERGYTF,TGTGCCAGCAGTTCCACCGGGACAGGGGGCGCGCAGGAACGGGGCTACACCTTC
TRBJ2-2,TRBV6-5,14,.,.,CASRTKQGSGELFF,TGTGCCAGCAGAACCAAACAGGGTTCCGGGGAGCTGTTTTTT
TRBJ2-1,TRBV5-3,15,TRBD2,.,CARSCRLADYNEQFF,TGTGCCAGAAGCTGCCGACTAGCAGATTACAATGAGCAGTTCTTC
TRBJ2-2,TRBV5-4,17,.,few,CASSADASDRRTGELFF,TGTGCCAGCAGCGCCGACGCAAGCGACCGACGGACCGGGGAGCTGTTTTTT
TRBJ1-6,TRBV4-1,15,.,.,CASSQSGEGLGSLHF,TGCGCCAGCAGCCAATCTGGAGAGGGCCTGGGGTCCCTCCACTTT
TRBJ2-2,TRBV4-2,17,.,.,CASSQALTGLRTGELFF,TGTGCCAGCAGCCAAGCCCTCACGGGATTACGCACCGGGGAGCTGTTTTTT
TRBJ2-1,TRBV10-3,15,TRBD1,.,CAIRLDRGTYNEQFF,TGTGCCATCAGGTTAGACAGGGGAACCTACAATGAGCAGTTCTTC
TRBJ2-2,TRBV5-1,17,TRBD1,.,CASIPTTGGFSPGELFF,TGCGCCAGCATTCCTACGACAGGGGGCTTTTCTCCTGGGGAGCTGTTTTTT
TRBJ2-2,TRBV2,14,TRBD1,.,CASREDRVIPELFF,TGTGCCAGCAGGGAAGACAGGGTCATACCGGAGCTGTTTTTT
TRBJ2-6,TRBV5-1,16,.,.,CASSLGGSSGANVLTF,TGCGCCAGCAGCTTAGGTGGGAGCTCTGGGGCCAACGTCCTGACTTTC
TRBJ2-2,TRBV5-4,16,.,once,CASSSGRSYNTGELFF,TGTGCCAGCAGCTCGGGGAGGTCATACAACACCGGGGAGCTGTTTTTT
TRBJ2-3,TRBV10-3,13,TRBD2,.,CATKREGHDTQYF,TGTGCCACCAAGCGGGAGGGCCATGATACGCAGTATTTT
TRBJ1-5,TRBV19,14,.,.,CASTRGDPNQPQHF,TGTGCCAGTACCCGGGGAGACCCCAATCAGCCCCAGCATTTT
TRBJ1-1,TRBV2,14,TRBD1,.,CASRETGANTEAFF,TGTGCCAGCAGGGAGACAGGGGCGAACACTGAAGCTTTCTTT
TRBJ2-7,TRBV28,16,TRBD1,few,CASSPASGQGVYEQYF,TGTGCCAGCAGTCCGGCTTCGGGACAGGGAGTATACGAGCAGTACTTC
TRBJ2-7,TRBV7-6,16,.,few,CASSFLGQKSSYEQYF,TGTGCCAGCAGCTTCTTAGGACAGAAGAGCTCCTACGAGCAGTACTTC
TRBJ1-6,TRBV7-8,14,TRBD1,.,CASSSGQGYSPLHF,TGTGCCAGCAGCTCAGGACAGGGGTATTCACCCCTCCACTTT
TRBJ1-1,TRBV7-8,18,TRBD1,.,CASSPRQGQRSLNTEAFF,TGTGCCAGCAGCCCTCGACAGGGCCAGAGGAGTCTGAACACTGAAGCTTTCTTT
TRBJ2-1,TRBV28,15,TRBD2,.,CASTPQLAGNNEQFF,TGTGCCAGCACCCCCCAGCTAGCGGGAAACAATGAGCAGTTCTTC
TRBJ2-4,TRBV7-2,15,TRBD2,.,CASSTRTSLGNIQYF,TGTGCCAGCAGCACTCGGACTAGTTTGGGGAACATTCAGTACTTC